This paragraph covers one T cell receptor (beta chain) sequence. What it recognizes is unknown. These data come from a study of CD8+ T cells in alopecia areata. Investigators isolated RNA and reverse transcribed it into cDNA to act as the sequencing template. The data were produced by immunoSEQ multiplex PCR, yet TCRdb's version contains in-frame clones alone and is incomplete. The sample has about 200,000 clones, more than 55% seen once. Study outcomes and limitations: Higher clonality than in normal scalp was seen in lesional scalp, especially alopecia totalis/universalis. Alphabeta T cells residing in normal skin are also sequenced in scalp samples.

The CDR3 length is 13 residues. Per the germline V gene, CDR1 is MNHEY and CDR2 is SVGAGI. Trimming took 2 bases from V and 10 from J, leaving 9 bases between them. The TCR sequence derives from a human donor in good health. The V gene is TRBV6-5, the J gene TRBJ1-6; D is perhaps TRBD1 (5 bases). The specimen sequenced was CD8+ T cells sorted from blood. The CDR3 loop reads CASSYGGLSPLHF. CDR3 DNA: TGTGCCAGCAGTTACGGGGGACTATCACCCCTCCACTTT.